Reported below is one TCR beta chain. The antigen is undetermined. This CDR3 has 12 residues. Deletions cut 2 bases from V and 5 bases from J, with 6 bases between. CDR1 is SNHLY and CDR2 is FYNNEI in the germline V gene. This table comes from immunoSEQ multiplex PCR, and its TCRdb copy is limited to in-frame clones, with some not included. This table holds 130,000 or so clones, approximately 94% found once. These data originate in a study of graft-versus-host responses after intestinal transplantation. Background on the study: Recipients were given multivisceral, liver-intestinal, or isolated intestinal transplants. All recipients were given anti-thymocyte globulin induction, and tacrolimus and steroids were then administered for roughly three years. Study results and limitations: Clonal ratios of graft-versus-host to host-versus-graft in allografts were high for patients exhibiting graft-donor T cell macrochimerism.

The sequencing here drew on unstimulated CD4+ T cells sorted from spleen or lymph node cells, taken before intestinal transplant. The TCR comes from a human donor who received an intestinal transplant. The chain joins TRBV2 to TRBJ1-2; D is perhaps TRBD1 (6 bases). In DNA, the CDR3 is TGTGCCAGCAGTGAACAGGGGTATGGCTACACCTTC. It translates to CASSEQGYGYTF.